Sequencing of this T cell receptor beta chain was carried out in a study of human T cells and chemical hapten exposure. General observations from the study: Controls had significantly fewer large CDR3 similarity clusters than were formed by expanded TCRs. Each of the donors had alopecia, so their immune responses may not resemble those of healthy people.

Time point specified: patch test 1, 2 weeks after DPC sensitization. This sample's treatment: therapeutic diphenylcyclopropenone sensitization with weekly scalp DPC. This clonotype appeared many times. Its antigen is not known. TCRdb fed the RACE reads into MiXCR, producing one record per CDR3 protein. This table has over 14,000 distinct CDR3 sequences, over 15% appearing once. This CDR3 has 14 residues. Trimming stripped 2 bases from V and 4 bases from J, with 11 bases between. CDR1 is SGHDN, CDR2 FVKESK, per germline. The TCR sequence derives from a woman aged 30 to 39 with alopecia areata. Some clones in this sample may be carry-over from other donors' samples. Specimen: whole blood, collected in connection with sensitization to the hapten diphenylcyclopropenone (DPC). The chain employs TRBV14 and TRBJ1-2; D unclear. The CDR3 DNA follows: TGTGCCAGCAGCCAACTGGACGGGTTCTATGGCTACACCTTC. Protein: CASSQLDGFYGYTF.